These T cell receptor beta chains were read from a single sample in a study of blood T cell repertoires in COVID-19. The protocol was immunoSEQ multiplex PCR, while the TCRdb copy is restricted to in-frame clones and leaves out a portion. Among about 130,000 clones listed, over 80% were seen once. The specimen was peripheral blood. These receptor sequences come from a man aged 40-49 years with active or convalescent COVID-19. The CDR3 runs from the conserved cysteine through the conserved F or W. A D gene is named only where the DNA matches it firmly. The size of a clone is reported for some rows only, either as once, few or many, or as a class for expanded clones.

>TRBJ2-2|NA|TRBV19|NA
TGTGCCAGTAGTGAGGGAAGAGAAACCGGGGAGCTGTTTTTT
CASSEGRETGELFF
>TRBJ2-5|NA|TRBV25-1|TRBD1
TGTGCCAGCACCTCCGGGACAGAGGTGGAGACCCAGTACTTC
CASTSGTEVETQYF
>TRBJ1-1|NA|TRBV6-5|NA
TGTGCCAGCAGTTACTCGGCCGGGATGAACACTGAAGCTTTCTTT
CASSYSAGMNTEAFF
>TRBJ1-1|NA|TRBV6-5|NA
TGTGCCAGCAGTTACCGCGGGACGGCCAACACTGAAGCTTTCTTT
CASSYRGTANTEAFF
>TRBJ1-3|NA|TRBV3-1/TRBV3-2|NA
TGTGCCAGCAGCCGCTGGGAGGCTGGAAACACCATATATTTT
CASSRWEAGNTIYF
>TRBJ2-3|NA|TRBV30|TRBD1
TGTGCCTGGAGTGTCGGGACAGGGTCCGCAGATACGCAGTATTTT
CAWSVGTGSADTQYF
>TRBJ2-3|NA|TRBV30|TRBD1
TGTGCCCGGACAGGGGGCAGTGATACGCAGTATTTT
CARTGGSDTQYF
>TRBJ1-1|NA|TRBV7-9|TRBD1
TGTGCCAGCAGCCCCCAGACAGGGGCGAACACTGAAGCTTTCTTT
CASSPQTGANTEAFF
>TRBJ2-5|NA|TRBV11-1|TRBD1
TGTGCCAGCAGCGTGGGACAGGGAGTCAAAGAGACCCAGTACTTC
CASSVGQGVKETQYF
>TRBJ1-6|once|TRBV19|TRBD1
TGTGCCAGTAGCAAGGGACAGGAAAGTTCACCCCTCCACTTT
CASSKGQESSPLHF
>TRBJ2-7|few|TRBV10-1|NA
TGCGCCAGCAGTGAGTCGATTACGGGAAACGAGCAGTACTTC
CASSESITGNEQYF
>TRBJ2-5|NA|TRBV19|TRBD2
TGTGCCAGTGGGGAAGCGGGGGGCTCTGAGACCCAGTACTTC
CASGEAGGSETQYF
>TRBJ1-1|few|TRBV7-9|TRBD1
TGTGCCAGCAGTTTGGGACAGACGAACACTGAAGCTTTCTTT
CASSLGQTNTEAFF
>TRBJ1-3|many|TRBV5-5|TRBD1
TGTGCCAGCAGCTTGGCTGGGGCAGGGGGCGGGAACACCATATATTTT
CASSLAGAGGGNTIYF
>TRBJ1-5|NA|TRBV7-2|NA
TGTGCCAGCAGCTTAACCGCGAATAGCAATCAGCCCCAGCATTTT
CASSLTANSNQPQHF
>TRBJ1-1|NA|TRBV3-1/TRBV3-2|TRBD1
TGTGCCAGCAGCAAGCCGGGACAGGCGACTGAAGCTTTCTTT
CASSKPGQATEAFF
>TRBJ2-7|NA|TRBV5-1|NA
TGCGCCAGCAGCTTGGGACAGATATACGAGCAGTACTTC
CASSLGQIYEQYF
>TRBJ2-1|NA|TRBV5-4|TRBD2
TGTGCCAGCAGCTTCCCGGGACTAGCGGCGGTCAATGAGCAGTTCTTC
CASSFPGLAAVNEQFF
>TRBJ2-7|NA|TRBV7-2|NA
TGTGCCAGCAGCTTAAACTGGGTACCGGACAGTTACGAGCAGTACTTC
CASSLNWVPDSYEQYF
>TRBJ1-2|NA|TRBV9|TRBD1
TGTGCCAGCAGCGTTGGCCAGGGGGATAACTATGGCTACACCTTC
CASSVGQGDNYGYTF
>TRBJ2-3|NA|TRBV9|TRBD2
TGTGCCAGCAGCCCCGGACTAGCGGGGGGGTTAAGTTACACAGATACGCAGTATTTT
CASSPGLAGGLSYTDTQYF
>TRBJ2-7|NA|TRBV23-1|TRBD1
TGCGCCAGAATCATCGGGACAGACCATTACGAGCAGTACTTC
CARIIGTDHYEQYF
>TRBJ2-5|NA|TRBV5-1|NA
TGCGCCAGCAGCTTGGAGGGAGGCCAGTACTTC
CASSLEGGQYF
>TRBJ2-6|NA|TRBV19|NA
TGTGCCAGTAACCCTACTCCCTCTGGGGCCAACGTCCTGACTTTC
CASNPTPSGANVLTF
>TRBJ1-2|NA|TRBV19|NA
TGTGCCAGTAGGGTACAGGGTTCTATCGGCTACACCTTC
CASRVQGSIGYTF
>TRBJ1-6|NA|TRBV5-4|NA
TGTGCCAGCAGCCTTGGCATACGTTCACCCCTCCACTTT
CASSLGIRSPLHF
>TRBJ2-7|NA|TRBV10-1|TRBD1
TGCGCCAGCAGTGAGTCGACAGGGGCCTTCTACGAGCAGTACTTC
CASSESTGAFYEQYF
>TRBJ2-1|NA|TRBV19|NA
TGTGCCAGTAATGATGTCGGCCGACAGCTTAACAATGAGCAGTTCTTC
CASNDVGRQLNNEQFF
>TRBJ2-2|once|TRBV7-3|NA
TGTGCCAGCAGCTCGGGCACCGGGGAGCTGTTTTTT
CASSSGTGELFF
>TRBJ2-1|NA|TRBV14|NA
TGTGCCAGCAGCCATCAGACTGCCGCCTACAATGAGCAGTTCTTC
CASSHQTAAYNEQFF
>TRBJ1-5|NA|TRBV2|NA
TGTGCCATATCCCGGGAGGGACATCAGCCCCAGCATTTT
CAISREGHQPQHF
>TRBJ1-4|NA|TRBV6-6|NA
TGTGCCAGCAGGCGCCCGGAGGGTGATGAAAAACTGTTTTTT
CASRRPEGDEKLFF
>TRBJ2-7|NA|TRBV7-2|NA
TGTGCCAGCAGCTCAGAAACAGGGCTGGAGCAGTACTTC
CASSSETGLEQYF
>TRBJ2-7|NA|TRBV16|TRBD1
TGTGCCAGCAGCCCTCTCGATCGGACAGGACGCGACGAGCAGTACTTC
CASSPLDRTGRDEQYF
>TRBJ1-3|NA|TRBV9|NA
TGTGCCAGCAGCGCCTCCCAGGGCTTCTCTGGAAACACCATATATTTT
CASSASQGFSGNTIYF
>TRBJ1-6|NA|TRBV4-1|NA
TGCGCCAGCAGCCAAGATGTACGGTCCTACGGGGGTGGCAATTCACCCCTCCACTTT
CASSQDVRSYGGGNSPLHF
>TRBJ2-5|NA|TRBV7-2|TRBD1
TGTGCCAGCAGCTTTAACAGGGGGCAGGGGGAGACCCAGTACTTC
CASSFNRGQGETQYF
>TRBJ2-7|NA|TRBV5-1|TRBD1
TGCGCCAGCAGCTCGGCCGGGACAGGTTACTACGAGCAGTACTTC
CASSSAGTGYYEQYF
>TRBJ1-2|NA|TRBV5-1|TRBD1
TGCGCCAGCAGCACGGGGACAGGGAGCGGCTACACCTTC
CASSTGTGSGYTF
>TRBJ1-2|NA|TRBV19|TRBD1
TGTGCCAGTAGTATTAATTGGGACAGGCGCTATGGCTACACCTTC
CASSINWDRRYGYTF
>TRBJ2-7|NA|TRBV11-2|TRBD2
TGTGCCAGCAGCTTAGAGGGGGGGAGCTACGAGCAGTACTTC
CASSLEGGSYEQYF
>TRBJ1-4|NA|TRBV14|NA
TGTGCCAGCAGCCAAGAGACGGGCAGGGAACTGTTTTTT
CASSQETGRELFF
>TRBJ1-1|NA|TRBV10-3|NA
TGTGCCATCAGTGAAACAGACATGAACACTGAAGCTTTCTTT
CAISETDMNTEAFF
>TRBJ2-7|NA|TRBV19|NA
TGTGCCAGTAGTTCCATGGGACAATACTACGAGCAGTACTTC
CASSSMGQYYEQYF
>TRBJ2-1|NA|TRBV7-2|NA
TGTGCCAGCAGCTTAGCGGGGGCGTACAATGAGCAGTTCTTC
CASSLAGAYNEQFF
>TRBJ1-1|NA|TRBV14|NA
TGTGCCAGCAGCCAACAGGGATCCACTGAAGCTTTCTTT
CASSQQGSTEAFF
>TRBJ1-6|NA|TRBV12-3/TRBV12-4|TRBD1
TGTGCCAGCAGGGGACAGGGGGCTTCACCCCTCCACTTT
CASRGQGASPLHF
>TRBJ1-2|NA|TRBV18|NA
TGTGCCAGCTCATCGGACACTGAGTATGGCTACACCTTC
CASSSDTEYGYTF
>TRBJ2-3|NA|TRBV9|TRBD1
TGTGCCAGCAGCATCGGACAGGCGGGAGATACGCAGTATTTT
CASSIGQAGDTQYF
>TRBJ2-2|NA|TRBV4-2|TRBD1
TGTGCCAGCAGCTCTCCGGGACAGGGGGTGAACACCGGGGAGCTGTTTTTT
CASSSPGQGVNTGELFF
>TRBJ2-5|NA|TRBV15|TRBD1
TGTGCCACCAAGCGGGACAGGGCCCAAGAGACCCAGTACTTC
CATKRDRAQETQYF
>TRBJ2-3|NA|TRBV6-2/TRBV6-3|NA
TGTGCCAGCAGTCCATCACCCGGGCGGGGAGCAATCAGCACGCAGTATTTT
CASSPSPGRGAISTQYF
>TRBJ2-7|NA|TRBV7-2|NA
TGTGCCAGCAGCTTAGATGGCGGCGGGTCATACGAGCAGTACTTC
CASSLDGGGSYEQYF
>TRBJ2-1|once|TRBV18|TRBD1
TGTGCCAGCCGAGCCGGGACAGGGCAATACAATGAGCAGTTCTTC
CASRAGTGQYNEQFF
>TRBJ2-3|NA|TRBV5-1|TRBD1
TGCGCCAGCAGCTCCTCCGGGACAGGGACTCTCGATACGCAGTATTTT
CASSSSGTGTLDTQYF
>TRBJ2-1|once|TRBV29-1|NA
TGCAGCGTTGAGGAGGTGAGCTCCTACAATGAGCAGTTCTTC
CSVEEVSSYNEQFF
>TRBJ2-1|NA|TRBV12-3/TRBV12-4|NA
TGTGCCAGCAGTTTAGCCAGGGTGGGTGAGCAGTTCTTC
CASSLARVGEQFF
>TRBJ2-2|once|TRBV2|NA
TGTGCCAGCAGCGTTAGGACAGACACCGGGGAGCTGTTTTTT
CASSVRTDTGELFF
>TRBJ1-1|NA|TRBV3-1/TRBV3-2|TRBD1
TGTGCCAGCAGCCAAGATGCGACAGGGGGCTTTACTGAAGCTTTCTTT
CASSQDATGGFTEAFF
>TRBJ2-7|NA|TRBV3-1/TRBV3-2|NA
TGTGCCAGCAGCCAAGACCGCTACGAGCAGTACTTC
CASSQDRYEQYF